This T cell receptor (beta chain) is from a study of Ad26.COV2.S vaccination and SARS-CoV-2 variants. On the study more broadly: The trial was COV1001 and the donor's arm was Ad26.COV2.S. Administration of Ad26.COV2.S was intramuscular, either once or twice 56 days apart.

Study results and limitations: Responses of T cells in total may have been underestimated by the TCR breadth and depth analyses.

On this clone: As yet, its antigen is unknown.

Treatment described: about 20 received Ad26.COV2.S at low or high dose, single or two shots; 5 received placebo; per-sample allocation not given. Sample collection was performed on day 63 after the first vaccine or placebo injection. At a Boston site, the person donating was an adult of 18-55 years. TCRdb's table, derived via immunoSEQ multiplex PCR, lists solely in-frame clones and lacks some. The sample has about 680,000 clones; roughly 90% are singletons. The material sequenced was peripheral blood, taken in a trial of Ad26.COV2.S vaccine versus placebo. The TCR sequence derives from a person between 18 and 65 years old who received the Ad26.COV2.S COVID-19 vaccine or a placebo.

CDR3 in DNA: TGTGCCAGCAGCTTAAGGAGGGAAAGGGGAGGGAATCAGCCCCAGCATTTT. It is translated as CASSLRRERGGNQPQHF. The V call is TRBV14, the J call TRBJ1-5, with D possibly TRBD1 on 5 matching bases. Per the germline V gene, CDR1 is SGHDN and CDR2 is FVKESK. CDR3 length: 17 amino acids. Trimming took 5 bases from V and 4 from J, leaving 21 bases between them.